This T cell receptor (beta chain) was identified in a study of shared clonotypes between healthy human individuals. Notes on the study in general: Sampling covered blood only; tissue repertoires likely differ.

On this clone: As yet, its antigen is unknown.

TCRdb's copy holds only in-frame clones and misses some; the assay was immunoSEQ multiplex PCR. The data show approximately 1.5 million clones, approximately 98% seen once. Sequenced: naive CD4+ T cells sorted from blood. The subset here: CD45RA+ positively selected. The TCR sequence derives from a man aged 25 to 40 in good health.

The CDR3 DNA is TGCGCCAGCAGCGCACTAGCGGGAGGCCACGAGCAGTACTTC. Translation gives CASSALAGGHEQYF. The V gene is TRBV4-1, the J gene TRBJ2-7; 12 nucleotides align to TRBD2. Germline V CDR1 and CDR2: MGHRA, YSYEKL. V was clipped by 5 bases and J by 5 bases; unmatched bases: 4. This CDR3 comprises 14 residues.